The 5 T cell receptor beta chains presented below share a single source sample, sequenced in a study of CD8 T cells in ankylosing spondylitis. Their antigens are not known. Broader study findings: In ankylosing spondylitis blood, a motif of roughly eight highly homologous TCR beta variants appeared characteristic.

TCRdb called the 5' RACE reads again in MiXCR, with one record for every CDR3 protein. The sample lists 470,000 or so distinct CDR3 sequences; 25% to 30% were seen once. The sequenced material came from blood, either unsorted or a sorted T cell fraction (not recorded which). The source is a male donor with ankylosing spondylitis.

V usage is TRBV7-9 and J usage is TRBJ2-2, with 7 bases aligning to TRBD2. In germline, CDR1 is SEHNR, CDR2 FQNEAQ (reference sequence). This CDR3 spans 15 amino acids. J was trimmed by 4 bases and V by 2 bases; bases with no gene match: 4. The CDR3 nucleotides read TGTGCCAGCAGCTTATCGATAGCGGGCACCGGGGAGCTGTTTTTT. As protein: CASSLSIAGTGELFF.

This chain uses TRBV20-1 with TRBJ2-1; the match to TRBD2 covers 10 bases. V trimming: 3 bases; J trimming: 7 bases; junction bases outside the gene matches: 15. CDR3 length equals 17 residues. CDR1 is DFQATT, CDR2 SNEGSKA, per germline (reference sequence). The CDR3 DNA reads TGCAGTGCTAGGAGGCCCCCCTTAGCGGGAGGAAGGAATGAGCAGTTCTTC. It is translated as CSARRPPLAGGRNEQFF.

In this sample, this clonotype turned up a few times. This rearrangement joins TRBV5-1 to TRBJ2-1; D uncertain. CDR1 is SGHRS, CDR2 YFSETQ, per germline. The ends were cut back, 3 bases at V and 0 bases at J, with 10 bases in the middle. This CDR3 has 15 amino acids. In nucleotides, the CDR3 is TGCGCCAGCAGCTCCGATCGAAACTCCTACAATGAGCAGTTCTTC. Translation gives CASSSDRNSYNEQFF.

The chain couples TRBV24-1 to TRBJ1-5; 8 bases match TRBD1. Germline loops: CDR1 KGHDR, CDR2 SFDVKD. V lost 4 bases to trimming and J lost 5 bases; unmatched junction nucleotides: 6. The CDR3 consists of 15 residues. In nucleotides, the CDR3 is TGTGCCACCAGTGAAAATGACAGGGGCCATCAGCCCCAGCATTTT. Encoded protein: CATSENDRGHQPQHF.

V is TRBV11-3 and J is TRBJ1-2; tentatively, D is TRBD1 (5 bases). The V end was cut by 4 bases, the J end by 6 bases, with 15 bases between. CDR1 SGHNT and CDR2 YENEEA come from the germline V gene. This CDR3 spans 14 amino acids. Here the CDR3 DNA reads TGTGCCAGCAGCTCCGCTGTGGGGGGTAATGGCTACACCTTC. This codes for CASSSAVGGNGYTF. The full variable domain, completed using reference TRBV11-3 and TRBJ1-2, is EAGVVQSPRYKIIEKKQPVAFWCNPISGHNTLYWYLQNLGQGPELLIRYENEEAVDDSQLPKDRFSAERLKGVDSTLKIQPAELGDSAVYLCASSSAVGGNGYTFGSGTRLTVV.